The 3 T cell receptor beta chains given below trace back to one sample, sequenced in a study of early T cells in non-severe SARS-CoV-2 infection. Using its own MiXCR run on the 5' RACE reads, TCRdb lists one record per CDR3 protein. The table has tens of thousands of distinct CDR3 sequences, approximately 12% seen once. The specimen was whole blood. The receptors were sampled from an adult who was a healthcare worker with PCR-confirmed SARS-CoV-2 infection or an uninfected control (not recorded which).

This clonotype was seen many times. The V and J genes are TRBV5-4 and TRBJ2-6; maybe TRBD2 (6 bases). Germline V gene data show CDR1 as SGHNT and CDR2 as YYREEE (reference sequence). Trimming left V 1 base short and J 0 bases short, with 11 bases between. The CDR3 is 17 residues long. This CDR3 reads CASSLFQTSSGANVLTF. CDR3 sequence (DNA): TGTGCCAGCAGCTTGTTTCAGACTAGCTCTGGGGCCAACGTCCTGACTTTC.

This clonotype occurred many times. The rearrangement links TRBV5-1 to TRBJ2-1; perhaps TRBD2 as D (5 bases). V lost 0 bases to trimming and J lost 3 bases, with 16 bases between them. Per the germline V gene, CDR1 is SGHRS and CDR2 is YFSETQ. CDR3 length: 17 residues. The chain's CDR3 is CASSLAAVASGYNEQFF. CDR3 bases: TGCGCCAGCAGCTTGGCCGCAGTAGCGAGTGGCTACAATGAGCAGTTCTTC.

This clonotype was detected ten times or more. The chain uses TRBV3-1 and TRBJ1-1; possible D gene TRBD1, 5 bases. This CDR3 spans 12 amino acids. V gave up 4 bases and J gave up 9 bases, with 12 bases separating them. Germline V gene lookup returns CDR1 LGHDT and CDR2 YNNKEL (reference sequence). The CDR3 nucleotides read TGTGCCAGCAGCCCAGGGTACGGGAAAGCTTTCTTT. This sequence encodes CASSPGYGKAFF.